This section outlines one TCR beta chain sequence together with its context. Its antigen is undetermined. Measured with immunoSEQ multiplex PCR; TCRdb has only the in-frame clones, and not every one. The sample holds about 350,000 clones, 80% to 90% seen once. The data stem from a study of Ad26.COV2.S vaccination and SARS-CoV-2 variants. About the study: The trial was COV1001 and the donor's arm was Ad26.COV2.S.

Points from the study as a whole: Whether participants received vaccine or placebo, their non-spike TCR breadth was similar. Vaccinated individuals (as opposed to placebo recipients) had higher spike-specific TCR breadth.

Trimming cost V 3 bases and J 8 bases, with 4 bases left between them. The CDR3 runs to 11 residues. Germline lookup yields CDR1 SEHNR and CDR2 FQNEAQ (reference sequence). The treatment is: about 20 received Ad26.COV2.S at low or high dose, single or two shots; about 5 received placebo; per-sample allocation not given. Sampling was done on day 63 after the first vaccine or placebo injection. Donor was an adult aged 18-55 years in Boston. The V gene is TRBV7-9, the J gene TRBJ1-4, with D uncertain. This TCR came from a person aged 18-65 years who received the Ad26.COV2.S COVID-19 vaccine or a placebo. Sequenced material: peripheral blood, taken in a trial of Ad26.COV2.S vaccine versus placebo. The CDR3 is CASSFREKLFF. DNA for the CDR3: TGTGCCAGCAGCTTTAGGGAAAAACTGTTTTTT.